Presented here are 16 T cell receptor beta chains from one specimen sequenced in a study of blood T cell repertoires in COVID-19. Using immunoSEQ multiplex PCR, the repertoire was profiled, and TCRdb retains in-frame clones only, with some absent. The table lists about 230,000 clones, roughly 85% of them singletons. Sequencing input: peripheral blood. These receptors were obtained from a man aged 45-65 years with COVID-19, enrolled during active disease.

The CDR3 here is CASRFNRGLNTEAFF. In DNA, the CDR3 is TGTGCCAGTAGATTCAACAGGGGGCTAAACACTGAAGCTTTCTTT. V usage is TRBV19 and J usage is TRBJ1-1, with TRBD1 matching over 9 bases. V lost 6 bases, J lost 2 bases, and 7 bases stayed unmatched. The CDR3 runs 15 residues. Germline values: CDR1 LNHDA, CDR2 SQIVND (reference sequence).

V usage is TRBV3-1 (or the pseudogene TRBV3-2) and J usage is TRBJ2-3, with TRBD2 identical over 8 bases. Trimming took 3 bases from V and 0 from J; bases not matched to a gene: 14. This CDR3 spans 19 amino acids. Germline V gene data show CDR1 as LGHDT and CDR2 as YNNKEL (reference sequence). CDR3 sequence reads: CASSQSPGTRDSSTDTQYF. CDR3 DNA: TGTGCCAGCAGCCAGTCCCCCGGGACTAGGGACTCTAGCACAGATACGCAGTATTTT.

The rearrangement joins TRBV7-2 to TRBJ1-6, with 11 bases that match TRBD1. There are 16 residues in the CDR3. The ends lost 0 bases at V and 9 bases at J; junction bases unmatched: 4. Germline V gene sequence: CDR1 SGHTA, CDR2 FQGNSA. DNA for the CDR3: TGTGCCAGCAGCTTAGCAGGACAGGGGGCTGGTTCACCCCTCCACTTT. Its protein product is CASSLAGQGAGSPLHF.

The chain combines TRBV2 with TRBJ2-2, with TRBD1 matching 7 bases. Germline-derived CDR1 and CDR2 are SNHLY and FYNNEI. This CDR3 comprises 17 residues. V was clipped by 9 bases and J by 3 bases; unmatched bases: 16. The CDR3 DNA sequence: TGTGCCAGTTTACGGGACAGATCGATGAGAGACACCGGGGAGCTGTTTTTT. Translation gives CASLRDRSMRDTGELFF.

Points on this clone: One end of the junction varies from germline; a read error may be responsible. The chain has TRBV5-6 and TRBJ2-7; maybe TRBD1 (6 bases). Germline V CDR1 and CDR2: SGHDT, YYEEEE. The CDR3 loop spans 12 amino acids. The CDR3 DNA follows: TGTGCCAGCAGCTTGGTGGGCAGGGGCGACCACTTC. As protein: CASSLVGRGDHF.

The chain uses TRBV6-5 and TRBJ2-5; 8 bases agree with TRBD2. V lost 10 bases to trimming and J lost 4 bases; unmatched junction nucleotides: 8. Germline V CDR1 and CDR2: MNHEY, SVGAGI. The CDR3 totals 13 residues. CDR3 loop: CATRRGAGETQYF. In DNA form, the CDR3 reads TGTGCCACCAGGCGGGGGGCCGGAGAGACCCAGTACTTC.

This clone was observed once. The V call is TRBV9, the J call TRBJ2-2, with 12 bases matching TRBD1. Germline CDR1 is SGDLS and CDR2 is YYNGEE. After removal of 5 bases from V and 3 bases from J, the junction contained 11 bases not matched to a gene. The CDR3 runs to 18 residues. The CDR3 DNA reads TGTGCCAGCAGAAATAATCCGGGACAGGGGGCGGACACCGGGGAGCTGTTTTTT. Protein: CASRNNPGQGADTGELFF.

This chain joins TRBV6-2 or TRBV6-3 and TRBJ1-1; D is undetermined. This CDR3 has 14 amino acids. V was clipped by 2 bases and J by 5 bases, with 12 bases between them. Germline values: CDR1 MNHEY, CDR2 SVGEGT. The CDR3 DNA is TGTGCCAGCAGTTACCCCGGGGAGGAGACTGAAGCTTTCTTT. The encoded protein is CASSYPGEETEAFF.

This clone appeared many times. The chain recombines TRBV10-3 with TRBJ1-6; TRBD1 matches at 7 bases. This CDR3 is 13 amino acids long. The V gene's germline CDR1 is ENHRY and CDR2 SYGVKD. V dropped 9 bases and J dropped 11; count of bases not matched to a gene: 10. In DNA form, the CDR3 reads TGTGCCATAGGCTCCGCAGGGGGGACACCCCTCCACTTT. Protein product: CAIGSAGGTPLHF.

This clone was recorded only once. The V gene is TRBV4-3, the J gene TRBJ2-3; 7 bases line up with TRBD2. The V and J ends lost 0 bases and 2 bases, in that order; junction bases with no gene match: 8. Germline CDR1 LGHNA, CDR2 YSLEER. This CDR3 spans 17 amino acids. The CDR3 loop reads CASSQDVRGTLTDTQYF. As DNA, the CDR3 is TGCGCCAGCAGCCAAGATGTGCGGGGGACTCTCACAGATACGCAGTATTTT.

The CDR3 spells CASSLSPRQGATNEKLFF. The DNA for the CDR3 is TGCGCCAGCAGCTTGTCGCCCCGACAGGGTGCAACTAATGAAAAACTGTTTTTT. This sequence joins TRBV5-1 and TRBJ1-4, with 7 bases aligning to TRBD1. CDR1 SGHRS and CDR2 YFSETQ come from the germline V gene. This CDR3 contains 18 residues. The trim removed 1 base at V and 0 bases at J, leaving 9 bases unmatched. Full variable domain (rest looked up from reference TRBV5-1 and TRBJ1-4): KAGVTQTPRYLIKTRGQQVTLSCSPISGHRSVSWYQQTPGQGLQFLFEYFSETQRNKGNFPGRFSGRQFSNSRSEMNVSTLELGDSALYLCASSLSPRQGATNEKLFFGSGTQLSVL.

This clone was seen a few times. The chain has TRBV7-9 and TRBJ2-7, with 7 bases matching TRBD1. Germline V gives CDR1 SEHNR, CDR2 FQNEAQ (reference sequence). Trimming removed 2 bases from V and 6 bases from J; junction bases left unmatched: 7. This CDR3 is built from 14 residues. The CDR3 sequence is CASSLPGQPREQYF. CDR3 coding DNA: TGTGCCAGCAGCTTACCGGGACAGCCCCGCGAGCAGTACTTC.

This clone was observed a few times. The chain combines TRBV19 with TRBJ1-3; no clear D. This CDR3 has 15 amino acids. V was pared by 3 bases and J by 0 bases, with 9 bases between. Germline CDR1 LNHDA, CDR2 SQIVND (reference sequence). The CDR3 nucleotides read TGTGCCAGTAGTATCGAGGGATACTCTGGAAACACCATATATTTT. It encodes CASSIEGYSGNTIYF.

V usage is TRBV9 and J usage is TRBJ1-6; TRBD1 is a possible D gene (6 bases). This CDR3 has 17 amino acids. CDR1 and CDR2 (germline): SGDLS, YYNGEE. Trimming cost V 2 bases and J 6 bases, with 18 bases left between them. CDR3: CASSVEAVGRGNSPLHF. DNA of the CDR3: TGTGCCAGCAGCGTGGAAGCCGTGGGCAGGGGTAATTCACCCCTCCACTTT.

This clone is labeled as medium-sized (0.01 to 0.1%). V gene TRBV10-2 combines with J gene TRBJ2-5; 9 positions match TRBD2. V shed 5 bases and J 0 bases; nucleotides not matched to a gene: 4. In germline, CDR1 is WSHSY, CDR2 SAAADI. The CDR3 is 15 residues long. This chain's CDR3 is CASSLAGWDQETQYF. The DNA for the CDR3 is TGCGCCAGCAGTCTAGCGGGGTGGGACCAAGAGACCCAGTACTTC.

This chain uses TRBV2 with TRBJ2-6; maybe TRBD1 (5 bases). Looked up from germline, CDR1 is SNHLY and CDR2 is FYNNEI. V lost 4 bases, J lost 0 bases, and 10 bases lay in between. The CDR3 runs 16 residues. CDR3 sequence: CASSVTGSSGANVLTF. CDR3 DNA sequence: TGTGCCAGCAGTGTTACAGGCAGCTCTGGGGCCAACGTCCTGACTTTC.